These 23 T cell receptor beta chains share one sample of origin, sequenced in a study of circulating and synovial CD4+ cells in juvenile arthritis. The method was immunoSEQ multiplex PCR; TCRdb's version includes in-frame clones alone and lacks a portion of them. The top ten clones hold about 0.19% of a sample with around 35,000 clones, about 95% of them seen once. The sample was CD4+ T cells from blood. These receptors were obtained from a human donor with juvenile idiopathic arthritis.

On this clone: This sample also contains other DNA sequences that code for the same CDR3. CDR3 DNA: TGTGCCTGGGGACAGCATAATTCACCCCTCCACTTT. It translates to CAWGQHNSPLHF. V gene TRBV30 combines with J gene TRBJ1-6; TRBD1 might be the D (6 bases). The CDR3 covers 12 residues. Trimming took off 5 bases at V and 5 bases at J, with 7 bases between the two ends. Germline CDR1 reads GTSNPN; CDR2 reads SVGIG (reference sequence).

V usage is TRBV4-2 and J usage is TRBJ2-1; 13 bases map to TRBD2. After removal of 4 bases from V and 5 bases from J, the junction contained 2 bases not matched to a gene. The CDR3 covers 15 residues. CDR1 and CDR2 (germline): LGHNA, YNFKEQ. CDR3 protein: CASSPGTSGDNEQFF. The CDR3 nucleotides read TGTGCCAGCAGCCCCGGGACTAGCGGGGACAATGAGCAGTTCTTC.

The J gene is TRBJ2-6, the V gene TRBV5-4, with D unclear. Germline V gene lookup returns CDR1 SGHNT and CDR2 YYREEE (reference sequence). V dropped 4 bases and J dropped 0 bases, with 8 bases sitting between them. The CDR3 consists of 15 residues. CDR3: CASSPRGSGANVLTF. The CDR3 DNA reads as TGTGCCAGCAGCCCGAGAGGCTCTGGGGCCAACGTCCTGACTTTC.

The rearrangement joins TRBV4-2 to TRBJ1-6; TRBD1 is a possible D gene (6 bases). Germline CDR1 LGHNA, CDR2 YNFKEQ. This CDR3 contains 16 residues. Trimming left V 0 bases short and J 10 bases short, with 16 bases between. The DNA of the CDR3 is TGTGCCAGCAGCCAAGATGCCGCAGGGGATTGGTCACCCCTCCACTTT. This sequence encodes CASSQDAAGDWSPLHF.

The chain couples TRBV5-4 to TRBJ1-4, with TRBD1 identical over 11 bases. The CDR3 sequence is 14 residues long. Germline CDR1 and CDR2: SGHNT and YYREEE (reference sequence). V was pared by 4 bases and J by 7 bases, with 3 bases of the junction left unmatched. The CDR3 loop is CASSLGTGGEKLFF. The CDR3 DNA follows: TGTGCCAGCAGCCTGGGGACAGGGGGTGAAAAACTGTTTTTT.

CDR3 in DNA: TGCGCCAGCAGCTTGAGGGCGGGAGGGTCCGATGAGCAGTTCTTC. Its protein product is CASSLRAGGSDEQFF. The gene calls are TRBV5-1 and TRBJ2-1; TRBD2 agrees at 9 bases. Germline values: CDR1 SGHRS, CDR2 YFSETQ. V dropped 1 base and J dropped 8; count of bases not matched to a gene: 7. The length of the CDR3 is 15 residues.

V is TRBV27 and J is TRBJ2-7, with D perhaps TRBD2 (6 bases). Germline V gives CDR1 MNHEY, CDR2 SMNVEV (reference sequence). The V and J ends lost 5 bases and 0 bases respectively, with 11 bases between them. The CDR3 extends over 14 amino acids. Here the CDR3 reads CASSRGVSSYEQYF. In nucleotides, the CDR3 is TGTGCCAGCAGTCGCGGGGTGAGCTCCTACGAGCAGTACTTC.

The chain recombines TRBV6-1 with TRBJ2-5, with TRBD2 matching over 10 bases. The end of the DNA is better explained by TRBJ2-7, so the J call may be wrong. Germline V lookup: CDR1 MNHNS, CDR2 SASEGT. The CDR3 is made up of 14 amino acids. The CDR3 here is CASSPSGGDYEQYF. The CDR3, as DNA: TGTGCCAGCAGCCCTAGCGGGGGCGACTACGAGCAGTACTTC.

The V and J genes are TRBV11-3 and TRBJ2-1, with 15 bases lining up with TRBD2. The ends lost 5 bases at V and 9 bases at J; junction bases unmatched: 11. The CDR3 has 17 residues. Germline CDR1 is SGHNT and CDR2 is YENEEA. CDR3 region: CASSPTRTSGRAGEQFF. CDR3 nucleotides: TGTGCCAGCAGCCCCACCCGGACTAGCGGGAGGGCCGGTGAGCAGTTCTTC.

The chain is built from TRBV6-1 and TRBJ2-1, with D maybe TRBD2 (5 bases). Trimming cost V 4 bases and J 0 bases, with 10 bases left between them. The CDR3 totals 15 residues. The V gene's germline CDR1 is MNHNS and CDR2 SASEGT. The CDR3 DNA sequence: TGTGCCAGCAGTGGGCAGCGGAGCTCCTACAATGAGCAGTTCTTC. The encoded protein is CASSGQRSSYNEQFF.

The gene calls are TRBV15 and TRBJ2-5, with TRBD2 identical over 8 bases. V was clipped by 0 bases and J by 6 bases; unmatched bases: 6. Germline CDR1 and CDR2: LNHNV and YYDKDF (reference sequence). This CDR3 comprises 15 residues. CDR3 nucleotides: TGTGCCACCAGCAGAGATTCAAGCGGGGGAAAGACCCAGTACTTC. Amino acids: CATSRDSSGGKTQYF.

The gene calls are TRBV10-1 and TRBJ2-5, with a weak D call TRBD2 (7 bases). The J call may be mistaken, given a closer DNA end match to TRBJ2-7. Germline loops: CDR1 WNHNN, CDR2 SYGVQD (reference sequence). The CDR3 is made up of 15 amino acids. The DNA of the CDR3 is TGCGCCAGCAGTGAGGGGGGGGACCCCAGGGGCGAGCAGTACTTC. Translating it yields CASSEGGDPRGEQYF.

The genes are TRBV28 and TRBJ1-2, with TRBD1 as a possible D gene (5 bases). V shed 6 bases and J shed 4 bases, with 15 bases lying between them. The germline V gene has CDR1 MDHEN and CDR2 SYDVKM. CDR3 length equals 14 residues. This chain's CDR3 is CASSPAGTIYGYTF. CDR3 nucleotides: TGTGCCAGCAGCCCTGCGGGGACTATCTATGGCTACACCTTC.

V is TRBV5-4 and J is TRBJ2-1; 11 nucleotides agree with TRBD2. Losses at the gene ends were 0 bases for V and 1 base for J; bases not matched to a gene: 6. Germline V CDR1 and CDR2: SGHNT, YYREEE (reference sequence). The CDR3 is 18 amino acids. CDR3 amino acids: CASSLVASGGRSYNEQFF. CDR3 sequence (DNA): TGTGCCAGCAGCTTGGTTGCTAGCGGGGGGAGGTCCTACAATGAGCAGTTCTTC.

This clone was seen only once. The chain couples TRBV19 to TRBJ2-1, with D uncertain. The CDR3 totals 12 residues. V was clipped by 7 bases and J by 9 bases, with 13 bases between them. CDR1 is LNHDA, CDR2 SQIVND, per germline (reference sequence). CDR3 sequence reads: CASNFPNGEQFF. For the CDR3, the DNA is TGTGCCAGTAATTTCCCCAACGGTGAGCAGTTCTTC.

This chain links TRBV11-2 with TRBJ2-1, with 8 bases lining up with TRBD2. CDR1 and CDR2 (germline): SGHAT, FQNNGV. The V segment lost 5 bases and the J segment 0 bases; nucleotides outside the gene matches: 9. There are 17 residues in the CDR3. CDR3 protein: CASSRQLAGSSYNEQFF. CDR3 nucleotides: TGTGCCAGCAGCCGCCAATTAGCGGGGAGCTCCTACAATGAGCAGTTCTTC.

The sample holds one count of this clone. This chain uses TRBV4-2 with TRBJ1-2; D may be TRBD1 (5 bases). The CDR3 sequence is 15 residues long. Per germline, CDR1 LGHNA and CDR2 YNFKEQ. Deletions cut 0 bases from V and 6 bases from J, with 14 bases between. CDR3: CASSQEAGVNDGYTF. For the CDR3, the DNA is TGTGCCAGCAGCCAAGAAGCGGGGGTAAATGATGGCTACACCTTC.

This clone was counted a few times. The CDR3, as DNA: TGTGCCAGTAGTATAGGGCGCAATCAGCCCCAGCATTTT. This gives the protein CASSIGRNQPQHF. V gene TRBV19 combines with J gene TRBJ1-5; D is ambiguous. The germline V gene encodes CDR1 LNHDA and CDR2 SQIVND (reference sequence). Trimming removed 1 base from V and 2 bases from J, with 3 bases in between. The CDR3 spans 13 residues.

The chain is built from TRBV1 and TRBJ1-5; no check of the table's D call, TRBD1, against the DNA was made. TRBV1 is shown as a pseudogene. This CDR3 spans 13 amino acids. CDR3 amino acids: CTSRPGGIQPQHF. CDR3 nucleotides: TGCACCAGCAGACCAGGGGGCATTCAGCCCCAGCATTTT.

The rearrangement links TRBV7-9 to TRBJ1-1; D is undetermined. The CDR3 consists of 16 residues. Germline values: CDR1 SEHNR, CDR2 FQNEAQ (reference sequence). V shed 0 bases and J shed 1 base, with 12 bases lying between them. CDR3 region: CASSLAAPRGNTEAFF. CDR3 DNA sequence: TGTGCCAGCAGCTTAGCGGCCCCCAGAGGGAACACTGAAGCTTTCTTT.

The V gene is TRBV6-6, the J gene TRBJ2-1; D perhaps matches TRBD2 (6 bases). The CDR3 is 14 residues long. CDR1 is MNHNY, CDR2 SVGAGI, per germline (reference sequence). Trimming removed 6 bases at V and 6 bases at J, with 15 bases between. CDR3 nucleotide sequence: TGTGCCAGCAGCCTTGGGGGGTTCGGCAATGAGCAGTTCTTC. Amino acid sequence: CASSLGGFGNEQFF.

The genes are TRBV10-3 and TRBJ1-4; no clear D. The CDR3 spans 17 residues. The V gene lost 3 bases and the J gene lost 0 bases, with 14 bases spanning the gap. Germline V gene data show CDR1 as ENHRY and CDR2 as SYGVKD. CDR3 protein: CAISDPRVAATNEKLFF. Written as DNA, the CDR3 is TGTGCCATCAGTGATCCGAGGGTGGCCGCAACTAATGAAAAACTGTTTTTT.

The chain couples TRBV23-1 to TRBJ1-1; TRBD1 aligns across 7 bases. TRBV23-1 belongs to the ORF category, with a function that is uncertain. J was trimmed by 3 bases and V by 2 bases; bases with no gene match: 12. This CDR3 region has 17 residues. This chain's CDR3 is CASSQPTDREVDTEAFF. As DNA, the CDR3 is TGCGCCAGCAGTCAACCAACCGACAGGGAAGTTGACACTGAAGCTTTCTTT.